The entry below gives a single T cell receptor beta chain sequence along with its context. As yet, its antigen is unknown. Treatment indicated: approximately nine-day PBMC culture with coronavirus spike peptide pools or control peptides (ViraFEST assay). First, ViraFEST expanded antigen-specific T cells with peptide pools, and next it sequenced the TCRs. The CDR3 loop spans 14 amino acids. Germline V lookup: CDR1 SEHNR, CDR2 FQNEAQ (reference sequence). J gave up 4 bases and V 4 bases, and 4 bases lay outside the gene matches. This sample was taken from a study of vaccination and CD4 T cells after COVID-19. Study conclusions and caveats: SARS-CoV-2-reactive clonotypes rose nonsignificantly, with the median going from 21 to 38.

The assay that was used to sequence DNA from cultured CD4+ T cells was the Oncomine TCR Beta short-read assay. Using the QIAamp micro DNA kit, genomic DNA was extracted from the CD4+ T cells that had been cultured. TCRdb re-derived calls from the PCR reads in MiXCR, one entry per CDR3 protein. This table holds some 18,000 distinct CDR3 sequences, 25% to 30% found once. Input material: cultured CD4+ T cells from blood. This TCR came from a human donor with COVID-19. The chain employs TRBV7-9 and TRBJ2-3, with 8 bases aligning to TRBD2. This CDR3 reads CASSYGGAADTQYF. Written as DNA, the CDR3 is TGTGCCAGCAGCTACGGGGGGGCCGCAGATACGCAGTATTTT.